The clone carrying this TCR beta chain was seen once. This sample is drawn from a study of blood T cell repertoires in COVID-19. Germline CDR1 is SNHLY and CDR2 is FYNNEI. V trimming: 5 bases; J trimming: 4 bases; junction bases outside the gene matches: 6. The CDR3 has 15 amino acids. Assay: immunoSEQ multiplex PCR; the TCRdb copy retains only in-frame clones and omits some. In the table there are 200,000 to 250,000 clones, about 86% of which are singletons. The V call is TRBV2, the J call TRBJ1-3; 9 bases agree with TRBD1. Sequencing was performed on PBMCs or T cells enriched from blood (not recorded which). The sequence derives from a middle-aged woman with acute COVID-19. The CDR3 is CASSSGTGTGNTIYF. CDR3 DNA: TGTGCCAGCAGTTCCGGGACAGGGACAGGAAACACCATATATTTT.